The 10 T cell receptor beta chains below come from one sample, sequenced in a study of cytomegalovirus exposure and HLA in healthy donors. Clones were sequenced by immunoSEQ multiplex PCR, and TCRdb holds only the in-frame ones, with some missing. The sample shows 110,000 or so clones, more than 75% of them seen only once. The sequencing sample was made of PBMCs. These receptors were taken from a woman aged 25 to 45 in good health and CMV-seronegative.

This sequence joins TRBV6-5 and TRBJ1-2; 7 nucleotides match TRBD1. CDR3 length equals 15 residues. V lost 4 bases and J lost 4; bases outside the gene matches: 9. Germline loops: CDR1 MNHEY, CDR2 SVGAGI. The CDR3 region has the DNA TGTGCCAGCAGTTCCCCCAGGGGGGAAGGCTATGGCTACACCTTC. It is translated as CASSSPRGEGYGYTF.

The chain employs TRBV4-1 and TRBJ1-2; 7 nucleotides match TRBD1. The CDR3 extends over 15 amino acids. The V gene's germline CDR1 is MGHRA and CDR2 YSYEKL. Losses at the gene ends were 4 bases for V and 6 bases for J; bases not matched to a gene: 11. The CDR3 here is CASSPVAGQENGYTF. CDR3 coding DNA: TGCGCCAGCAGCCCGGTAGCCGGACAGGAAAATGGCTACACCTTC.

The CDR3: CASSDGGAGNEQFF. CDR3 coding DNA: TGTGCCAGCAGTGACGGGGGGGCCGGAAATGAGCAGTTCTTC. The J gene is TRBJ2-1, the V gene TRBV6-4, with D perhaps TRBD2 (7 bases). There are 14 residues in the CDR3. Trimming shortened V by 2 bases and J by 7 bases, and 12 bases separated the two germline ends. Germline loops: CDR1 MRHNA, CDR2 SNTAGT.

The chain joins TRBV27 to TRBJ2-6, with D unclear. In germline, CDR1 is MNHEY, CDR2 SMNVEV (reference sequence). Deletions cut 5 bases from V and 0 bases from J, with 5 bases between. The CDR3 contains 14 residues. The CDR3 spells CASSGVSGANVLTF. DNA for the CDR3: TGTGCCAGCAGTGGAGTCTCTGGGGCCAACGTCCTGACTTTC.

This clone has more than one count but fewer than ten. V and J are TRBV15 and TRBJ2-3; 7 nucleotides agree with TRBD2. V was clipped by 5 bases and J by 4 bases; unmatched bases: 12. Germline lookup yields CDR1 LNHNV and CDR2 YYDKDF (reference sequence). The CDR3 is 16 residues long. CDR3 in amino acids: CATSRPGGRTADTQYF. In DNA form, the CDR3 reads TGTGCCACCAGCCGGCCGGGGGGACGGACCGCAGATACGCAGTATTTT.

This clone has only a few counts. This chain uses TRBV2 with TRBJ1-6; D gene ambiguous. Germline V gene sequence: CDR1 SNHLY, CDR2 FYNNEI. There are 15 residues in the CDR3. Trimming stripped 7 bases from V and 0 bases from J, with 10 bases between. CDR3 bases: TGTGCCAGCACTAAAGGGAGCTCCTATAATTCACCCCTCCACTTT. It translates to CASTKGSSYNSPLHF.

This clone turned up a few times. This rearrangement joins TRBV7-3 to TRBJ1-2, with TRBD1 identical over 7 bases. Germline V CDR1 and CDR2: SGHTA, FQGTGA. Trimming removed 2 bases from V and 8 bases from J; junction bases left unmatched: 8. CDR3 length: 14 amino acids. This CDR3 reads CASSLRQGDTGYTF. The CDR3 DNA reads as TGTGCCAGCAGCTTACGACAGGGAGATACCGGCTACACCTTC.

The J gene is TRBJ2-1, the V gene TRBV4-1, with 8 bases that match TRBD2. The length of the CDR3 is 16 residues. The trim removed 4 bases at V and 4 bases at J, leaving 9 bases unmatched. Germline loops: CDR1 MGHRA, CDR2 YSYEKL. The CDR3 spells CASSPSGGGNYNEQFF. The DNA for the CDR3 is TGCGCCAGCAGCCCCTCGGGAGGGGGGAATTACAATGAGCAGTTCTTC.

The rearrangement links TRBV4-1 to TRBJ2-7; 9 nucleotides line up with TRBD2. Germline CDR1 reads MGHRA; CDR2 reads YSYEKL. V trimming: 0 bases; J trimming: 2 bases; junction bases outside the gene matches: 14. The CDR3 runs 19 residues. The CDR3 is CASSQEEWRPSGDPYEQYF. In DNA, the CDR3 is TGCGCCAGCAGCCAAGAGGAGTGGAGGCCTAGCGGGGACCCCTACGAGCAGTACTTC.

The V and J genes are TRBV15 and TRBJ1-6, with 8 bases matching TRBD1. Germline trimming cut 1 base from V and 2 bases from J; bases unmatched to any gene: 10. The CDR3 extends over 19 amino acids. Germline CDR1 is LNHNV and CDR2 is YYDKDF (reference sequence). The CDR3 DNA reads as TGTGCCACCAGCAGAGTCTCCCCGGACAGGGATCCCTATAATTCACCCCTCCACTTT. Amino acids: CATSRVSPDRDPYNSPLHF.